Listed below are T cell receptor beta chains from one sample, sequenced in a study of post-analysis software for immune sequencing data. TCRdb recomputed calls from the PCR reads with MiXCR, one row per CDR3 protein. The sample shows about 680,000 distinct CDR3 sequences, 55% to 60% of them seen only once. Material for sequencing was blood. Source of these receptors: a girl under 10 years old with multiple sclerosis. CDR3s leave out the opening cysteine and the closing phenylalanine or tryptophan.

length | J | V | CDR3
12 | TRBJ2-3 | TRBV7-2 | ASSLAGGGDTQY
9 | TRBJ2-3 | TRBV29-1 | SVSPPDTQY
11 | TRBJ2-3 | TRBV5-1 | ASMTRGTDTQY
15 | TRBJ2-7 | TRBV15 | ATSRDQPAAGSYEQY
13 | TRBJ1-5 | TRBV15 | ATSSHQGASQPQH
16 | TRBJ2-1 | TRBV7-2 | ASSLVRVRESSYNEQF
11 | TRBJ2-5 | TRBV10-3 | ATVSGVGETQY
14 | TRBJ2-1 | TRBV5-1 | ASSILAGNRYNEQF
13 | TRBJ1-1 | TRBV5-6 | ASSFKQGAVTEAF
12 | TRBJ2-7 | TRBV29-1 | SAEGTGETYEQY
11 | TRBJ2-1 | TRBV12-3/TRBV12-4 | ASRPTGISKQF
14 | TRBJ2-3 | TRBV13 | ASSLRGVQGEDTQY
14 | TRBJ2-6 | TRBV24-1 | ATSDPRGSGANVLT
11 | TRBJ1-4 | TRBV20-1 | SAHPLDNEKLF
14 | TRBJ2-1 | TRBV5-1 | ASSIPEGYLDNEQF
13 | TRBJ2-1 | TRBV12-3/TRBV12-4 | ASSLAPRGGGEQF
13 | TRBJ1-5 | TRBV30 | AWSGSGYSNQPQH
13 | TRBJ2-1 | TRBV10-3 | AISEMDRGFNEQF
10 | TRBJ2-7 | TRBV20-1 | SARDSPWEQY
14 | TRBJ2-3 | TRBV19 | ASTLNWGRGADTQY
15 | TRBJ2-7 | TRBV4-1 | ASSQVVVRREAYEQY
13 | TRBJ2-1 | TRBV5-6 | ASSLAAVSYNEQF
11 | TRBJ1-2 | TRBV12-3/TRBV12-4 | ASSRYRESGYT
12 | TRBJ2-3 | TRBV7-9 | ASTIIEGTDTQY
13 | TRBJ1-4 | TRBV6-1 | ASSEGTGRNEKLF
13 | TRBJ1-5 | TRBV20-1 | SARAPGGRNQPQH
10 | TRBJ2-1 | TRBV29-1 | SVEKRGNEQF
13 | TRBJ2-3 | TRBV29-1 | SVERTGAQSDTQY
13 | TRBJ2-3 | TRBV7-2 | ASSRGHRLTDTQY
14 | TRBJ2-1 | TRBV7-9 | ASSQVSGSKMIEQF
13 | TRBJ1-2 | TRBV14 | ASSQDLSGVYGYT
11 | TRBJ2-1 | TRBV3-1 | ASSRTGEGEQF
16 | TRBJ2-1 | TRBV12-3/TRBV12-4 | ASSLSVAGGLSYNEQF
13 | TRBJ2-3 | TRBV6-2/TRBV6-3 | ASSGGQVTPDTQY
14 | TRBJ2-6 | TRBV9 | ASSVYGGAGANVLT
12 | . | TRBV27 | ASSSFKLYYEQY
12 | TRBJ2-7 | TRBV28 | ASTLRGSGYEQY
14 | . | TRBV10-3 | AISEWETSGSGEQY
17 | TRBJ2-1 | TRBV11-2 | ASSFRGGPRTRVCNEQF
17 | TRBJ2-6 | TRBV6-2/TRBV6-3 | ASSYSGGLTISGANVLT
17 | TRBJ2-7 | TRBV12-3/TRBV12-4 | ASSLIRGTSGSITYEQY
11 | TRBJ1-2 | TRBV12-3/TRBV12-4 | ASSQTQGYGYT
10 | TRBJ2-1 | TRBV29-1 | SVRGSHNEQF
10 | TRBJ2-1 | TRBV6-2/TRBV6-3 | ASSYSNLEQF
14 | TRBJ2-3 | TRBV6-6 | ASSPFSGGFTDTQY
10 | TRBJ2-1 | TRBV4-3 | ASSQGSKEQF
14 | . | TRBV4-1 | ASSRVSTGRDYEQY
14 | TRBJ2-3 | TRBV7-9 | ASSPPRGLATDTQY
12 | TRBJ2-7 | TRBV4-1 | ASSQVALSYEQY
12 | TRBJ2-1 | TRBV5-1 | ASSFRQGDNEQF
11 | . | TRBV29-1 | SVRDPLKETQY
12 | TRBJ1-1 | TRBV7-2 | ASSPTGVVREAF
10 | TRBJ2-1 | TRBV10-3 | ASLSTGHEQF
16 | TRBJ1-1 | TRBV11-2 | ASSSGETGTGVRTEAF
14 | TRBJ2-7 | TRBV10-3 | AIASLGGGGFDEQY
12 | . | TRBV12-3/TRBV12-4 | ASRDHGGEETQY
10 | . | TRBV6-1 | ASSERNGEQY
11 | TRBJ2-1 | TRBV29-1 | SVGLVIHNEQF
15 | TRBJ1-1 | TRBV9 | ASSPAAGQRLNTEAF